This T cell receptor (beta chain) was profiled in a study of T cell responses to AZD1222 COVID-19 vaccine. General study results and limits: Only after the peak T cell response were repertoires sampled. Seropositive status at baseline applied to only a handful of AZD1222 recipients.

This clone was picked up one time. As yet, its antigen is unknown. Profiling relied on immunoSEQ multiplex PCR, and the TCRdb table lists in-frame clones only, not all of them. In the table there are fewer than 120,000 clones, 70% to 90% of which are singletons. Germline CDR1 is LNHNV and CDR2 is YYDKDF (reference sequence). V lost 0 bases to trimming and J lost 0 bases, with 8 bases between them. The CDR3 sequence is 15 residues long. The receptor comes from an adult in good health. The source was peripheral blood, collected on day 0 of AZD1222 vaccination. The rearrangement links TRBV15 to TRBJ1-2; D uncertain. CDR3 protein: CATSRDRRTNYGYTF. The CDR3 nucleotides read TGTGCCACCAGCAGAGACAGGAGAACTAACTATGGCTACACCTTC. Full variable domain (outside the CDR3, taken from reference TRBV15 and TRBJ1-2): DAMVIQNPRYQVTQFGKPVTLSCSQTLNHNVMYWYQQKSSQAPKLLFHYYDKDFNNEADTPDNFQSRRPNTSFCFLDIRSPGLGDTAMYLCATSRDRRTNYGYTFGSGTRLTVV.